Shown below are 21 T cell receptor beta chains from a single sample sequenced in a study of T cells in Graves' hyperthyroidism and ophthalmopathy. TCR beta CDR3 sequences were amplified from RNA transcripts. During a first-round RT-PCR of the TCR CDR3, the HTBI primer set was used. Via MiXCR, TCRdb re-called the multiplex PCR reads, giving one row per CDR3 protein. The sample carries about 380,000 distinct CDR3 sequences, less than 20% recorded once. Sequencing was done on a sample of blood. The receptor source for this set is a man younger than 35 with Graves' ophthalmopathy.

This clonotype was observed many times. This sequence joins TRBV3-1 and TRBJ1-2; D is possibly TRBD1 (5 bases). The CDR3 has 16 residues. Per the germline V gene, CDR1 is LGHDT and CDR2 is YNNKEL (reference sequence). Deletions cut 5 bases from V and 0 bases from J, with 16 bases between. CDR3 coding DNA: TGTGCCAGCAGCGCGGAGGGGTTAGTACCTAACTATGGCTACACCTTC. It encodes CASSAEGLVPNYGYTF. Drawing the rest from reference TRBV3-1 and TRBJ1-2, the complete variable domain is DTAVSQTPKYLVTQMGNDKSIKCEQNLGHDTMYWYKQDSKKFLKIMFSYNNKELIINETVPNRFSPKSPDKAHLNLHINSLELGDSAVYFCASSAEGLVPNYGYTFGSGTRLTVV.

This clonotype was seen only a few times. A read error may be the cause here, since a much bigger clone is one base away. The V call is TRBV5-1, the J call TRBJ2-2; D is possibly TRBD2 (5 bases). The CDR3 contains 14 residues. CDR1 is SGHRS and CDR2 is YFSETQ in the germline V gene. DNA of the CDR3: TGCGCCAGCAGCATCGGGCCAGGAACCGGGGAGCCGTTTTTT. It is translated as CASSIGPGTGEPFF.

A note on this clonotype: A clone one base away is much larger, so this may be a read error. J is TRBJ2-5 and V is TRBV12-3 or TRBV12-4; 7 nucleotides line up with TRBD1. The CDR3 loop spans 15 amino acids. Unmatched junction bases numbered 9, after V lost 6 bases and J lost 2 bases. The CDR3, as DNA: TGTGCCAGCAGCCCCGGGACAGTTAGTCAAGAGACCCAGTACTTC. This sequence encodes CASSPGTVSQETQYF.

This clonotype has a count of ten or more. The V call is TRBV5-6, the J call TRBJ2-1, with D hard to call. V lost 1 base to trimming and J lost 4 bases, with 9 bases between them. The CDR3 is 14 amino acids. Per the germline V gene, CDR1 is SGHDT and CDR2 is YYEEEE. CDR3 in amino acids: CASSLWAAYNEQFF. CDR3 nucleotide sequence: TGTGCCAGCAGCTTGTGGGCCGCGTACAATGAGCAGTTCTTC.

This clonotype was detected only a few times. The chain combines TRBV4-1 with TRBJ2-7, with 8 bases fitting TRBD1. The CDR3 has 16 residues. Germline CDR1 reads MGHRA; CDR2 reads YSYEKL. V lost 1 base to trimming and J lost 4 bases; unmatched junction nucleotides: 9. The CDR3 sequence: CASSQVGQGETYEQYF. The CDR3 coding sequence is TGCGCCAGCAGCCAAGTAGGACAGGGTGAGACTTACGAGCAGTACTTC.

This clonotype was picked up many times. The genes are TRBV20-1 and TRBJ1-2; D might be TRBD1 (5 bases). Per the germline V gene, CDR1 is DFQATT and CDR2 is SNEGSKA (reference sequence). V was trimmed by 3 bases and J by 4 bases, leaving 15 bases between them. The CDR3 runs 14 residues. The CDR3 sequence is CSASPTGTGYGYTF. The CDR3 DNA sequence: TGCAGTGCTAGCCCCACAGGTACCGGCTATGGCTACACCTTC.

Ten or more counts support this clonotype. This chain links TRBV5-1 with TRBJ2-2, with D unresolved. The CDR3 consists of 14 residues. The ends were cut back, 0 bases at V and 2 bases at J, with 5 bases in the middle. The germline V gene has CDR1 SGHRS and CDR2 YFSETQ. CDR3 nucleotides: TGCGCCAGCAGCTTGGTCAGTAACACCGGGGAGCTGTTTTTT. It encodes CASSLVSNTGELFF.

This clonotype was counted ten times or more. The chain's CDR3 is CSARDSRGGRNEQFF. In nucleotides, the CDR3 is TGCAGTGCTAGAGATAGCCGGGGGGGCCGGAATGAGCAGTTCTTC. This chain links TRBV20-1 with TRBJ2-1; 8 bases match TRBD2. After removal of 0 bases from V and 7 bases from J, the junction contained 8 bases not matched to a gene. The length of the CDR3 is 15 residues. Germline V CDR1 and CDR2: DFQATT, SNEGSKA (reference sequence).

This clonotype was counted at least ten times. V and J are TRBV6-2 or TRBV6-3 and TRBJ1-2; 9 bases align to TRBD1. Germline CDR1 and CDR2: MNHEY and SVGEGT. The CDR3 consists of 16 residues. After removal of 5 bases from V and 3 bases from J, the junction contained 10 bases not matched to a gene. The CDR3 loop reads CASSLAGQGLDYGYTF. CDR3 DNA sequence: TGTGCCAGCAGTCTGGCGGGACAGGGCCTGGACTATGGCTACACCTTC.

This clonotype was observed at least ten times. The J gene is TRBJ1-2, the V gene TRBV15, with D uncertain. The CDR3 covers 14 residues. Trimming shortened V by 4 bases and J by 1 base, and 10 bases separated the two germline ends. The germline gives CDR1 LNHNV, CDR2 YYDKDF (reference sequence). The CDR3: CATSIPPGNYGYTF. CDR3 bases: TGTGCCACCAGCATTCCCCCCGGTAACTATGGCTACACCTTC.

The V gene is TRBV6-1, the J gene TRBJ2-6; D ambiguous. Trimming stripped 5 bases from V and 0 bases from J, with 11 bases between. Germline V gene data show CDR1 as MNHNS and CDR2 as SASEGT. CDR3 size: 16 residues. This CDR3 is CASSSTWLSGANVLTF. The CDR3, as DNA: TGTGCCAGCAGTTCTACGTGGCTCTCTGGGGCCAACGTCCTGACTTTC.

The chain has TRBV9 and TRBJ2-5; D possibly corresponds to TRBD2 (6 bases). CDR1 is SGDLS, CDR2 YYNGEE, per germline. The CDR3 contains 13 residues. With 4 bases removed from V and 5 bases from J, the gap between germline ends came to 12 bases. Here the CDR3 reads CASSPGTWETQYF. The CDR3 region has the DNA TGTGCCAGCAGCCCCGGGACTTGGGAGACCCAGTACTTC. The complete variable domain, with remaining parts taken from reference TRBV9 and TRBJ2-5, reads DSGVTQTPKHLITATGQRVTLRCSPRSGDLSVYWYQQSLDQGLQFLIQYYNGEERAKGNILERFSAQQFPDLHSELNLSSLELGDSALYFCASSPGTWETQYFGPGTRLLVL.

Many counts were recorded for this clonotype. This chain links TRBV3-1 with TRBJ2-5, with no clear D. Trimming took off 3 bases at V and 0 bases at J, with 17 bases between the two ends. Germline CDR1 reads LGHDT; CDR2 reads YNNKEL (reference sequence). This CDR3 has 17 residues. In DNA form, the CDR3 reads TGTGCCAGCAGCCAGGACCCTTTACAGCTTTACCAAGAGACCCAGTACTTC. This codes for CASSQDPLQLYQETQYF.

Notes on this clonotype: A much bigger clone sits one base away, suggesting this may be a read error. The chain joins TRBV28 to TRBJ2-5, with D perhaps assigned TRBD1 or TRBD2 (5 bases each). The CDR3 is 13 residues long. CDR1 and CDR2 from the germline V gene are MDHEN and SYDVKM. Deletions cut 3 bases from V and 5 bases from J, with 10 bases between. CDR3: CASSLGPMETQYF. As DNA, the CDR3 is TGTGCCAGCAGTTTGGGACCCATGGAGACCCAGTACTTC. Based on the CDR3 plus reference TRBV28 and TRBJ2-5, the full variable domain is DVKVTQSSRYLVKRTGEKVFLECVQDMDHENMFWYRQDPGLGLRLIYFSYDVKMKEKGDIPEGYSVSREKKERFSLILESASTNQTSMYLCASSLGPMETQYFGPGTRLLVL.

This clonotype was seen more than once but under ten times. The chain uses TRBV6-1 and TRBJ1-1, with a tentative D call TRBD1 (6 bases). V lost 4 bases to trimming and J lost 4 bases, with 13 bases between them. Germline CDR1 reads MNHNS; CDR2 reads SASEGT. The CDR3 consists of 14 residues. CDR3 nucleotide sequence: TGTGCCAGCAGTGGATACAGGGAGGGCACTGAAGCTTTCTTT. Amino acid sequence: CASSGYREGTEAFF.

The V and J genes are TRBV7-9 and TRBJ2-7, with 8 nucleotides matching TRBD1. This CDR3 has 15 residues. Trimming took 5 bases from V and 6 from J; bases not matched to a gene: 12. CDR1 SEHNR and CDR2 FQNEAQ come from the germline V gene (reference sequence). CDR3 DNA: TGTGCCAGCAGCCCGCGGACAGGGAAGATCGTCGAGCAGTACTTC. Its protein product is CASSPRTGKIVEQYF. Filled out from reference TRBV7-9 and TRBJ2-7, the complete variable domain reads DTGVSQNPRHKITKRGQNVTFRCDPISEHNRLYWYRQTLGQGPEFLTYFQNEAQLEKSRLLSDRFSAERPKGSFSTLEIQRTEQGDSAMYLCASSPRTGKIVEQYFGPGTRLTVT.

This chain uses TRBV24-1 with TRBJ1-1; no definite D call. V was pared by 3 bases and J by 0 bases, with 4 bases between. Germline V lookup: CDR1 KGHDR, CDR2 SFDVKD. CDR3 length equals 13 residues. This CDR3 is CATSDGVNTEAFF. The CDR3 DNA follows: TGTGCCACCAGTGATGGGGTGAACACTGAAGCTTTCTTT.

The chain has TRBV20-1 and TRBJ1-6, with TRBD1 matching 7 bases. This CDR3 is built from 13 residues. The ends lost 6 bases at V and 7 bases at J; junction bases unmatched: 6. Per germline, CDR1 DFQATT and CDR2 SNEGSKA (reference sequence). The CDR3 sequence: CSARDSANSPLHF. The CDR3 bases are TGCAGTGCGAGGGACAGCGCAAATTCACCCCTCCACTTT.

The chain couples TRBV6-1 to TRBJ2-5, with D perhaps TRBD1 (6 bases). CDR3 size: 16 residues. The germline CDR1 and CDR2 sequences are MNHNS and SASEGT. Trimming removed 8 bases at V and 4 bases at J, with 23 bases between. In nucleotides, the CDR3 is TGTGCCAGCTTTGATATCGGGGCAGGGGATGTAGAGACCCAGTACTTC. Protein sequence: CASFDIGAGDVETQYF.

V is TRBV6-2 or TRBV6-3 and J is TRBJ1-4; 8 nucleotides agree with TRBD1. Per the germline V gene, CDR1 is MNHEY and CDR2 is SVGEGT. The CDR3 runs to 18 residues. With 8 bases clipped from V and 8 bases from J, the junction kept 22 bases outside the gene matches. The CDR3 sequence: CASAPLARIGTGEEKLFF. The DNA of the CDR3 is TGTGCCAGCGCCCCTTTAGCACGTATCGGGACAGGTGAAGAAAAACTGTTTTTT.

This clonotype was seen more than once but under ten times. The CDR3 DNA reads as TGCGCCAGCAGCAGGACCGAGTACTACAATGAGCAGTTCTTC. Its protein is CASSRTEYYNEQFF. The J gene is TRBJ2-1, the V gene TRBV5-1; D ambiguous. V was pared by 4 bases and J by 3 bases, with 11 bases between. The CDR3 spans 14 residues. Germline values: CDR1 SGHRS, CDR2 YFSETQ. Using reference TRBV5-1 and TRBJ2-1 for the parts outside the CDR3, the full variable domain is KAGVTQTPRYLIKTRGQQVTLSCSPISGHRSVSWYQQTPGQGLQFLFEYFSETQRNKGNFPGRFSGRQFSNSRSEMNVSTLELGDSALYLCASSRTEYYNEQFFGPGTRLTVL.